This TCR beta chain was sequenced during a study of T cell responses to AZD1222 COVID-19 vaccine. The V end was cut by 3 bases, the J end by 5 bases, with 13 bases between. CDR3 size: 14 residues. Germline V CDR1 and CDR2: SEHNR, FQNEAQ (reference sequence). This table comes from immunoSEQ multiplex PCR, and its TCRdb copy is limited to in-frame clones, with some not included. The sample includes some 170,000 clones, about nine tenths seen only once; the top ten take 4% to 4.5%. This TCR was recovered from an adult who received the MenACWY meningococcal vaccine as a control. The sample consisted of peripheral blood, taken 28 days after the second dose of the MenACWY control vaccine. The rearrangement uses TRBV7-9 and TRBJ1-1; D remains unclear. The CDR3 region is CASSFFQDGTEAFF. CDR3 nucleotide sequence: TGTGCCAGCAGCTTTTTCCAGGATGGGACTGAAGCTTTCTTT. The full variable domain, rest sourced from reference TRBV7-9 and TRBJ1-1, is DTGVSQNPRHKITKRGQNVTFRCDPISEHNRLYWYRQTLGQGPEFLTYFQNEAQLEKSRLLSDRFSAERPKGSFSTLEIQRTEQGDSAMYLCASSFFQDGTEAFFGQGTRLTVV.